The 22 T cell receptor beta chains below all came from one sample that was sequenced in a study of metastatic and nonmetastatic thyroid tumors. Via MiXCR, TCRdb re-called the PCR reads. Of about 5,600 clones in the sample, around 31% were seen once. Prior to thyroid surgery, none of the patients had received any treatment. The sample was adjacent normal tissue. The receptors shown here come from a female donor with papillary thyroid cancer or a benign thyroid nodule (not recorded which). Some clones in this sample may be carry-over from other donors' samples.

By share, this clone counts as medium-sized. V is TRBV29-1 and J is TRBJ1-1; the match to TRBD1 covers 8 bases. V was pared by 6 bases and J by 0 bases, with 3 bases of the junction left unmatched. This CDR3 contains 13 residues. The V gene's germline CDR1 is SQVTM and CDR2 ANQGSEA. In DNA, the CDR3 is TGCAGCGTGGACAGGGCCCTGAACACTGAAGCTTTCTTT. This translates into CSVDRALNTEAFF.

Ten or more counts support this clone. One junction end does not reproduce the germline sequence, and a read error may be involved. The chain uses TRBV7-7 and TRBJ2-1; 12 bases match TRBD2. From germline, CDR1 is SSHAT and CDR2 FNYEAQ (reference sequence). CDR3 size: 15 residues. CDR3 in amino acids: CASSSGLAGRFEQFF. CDR3 nucleotides: TGTGCTAGCAGCTCTGGACTAGCGGGACGGTTTGAGCAGTTCTTC.

The sample holds many counts of this clone. Possible read error: a much larger clone is one base away. The chain combines TRBV3-1 with TRBJ2-5; tentatively, D is TRBD1 (6 bases). Looked up from germline, CDR1 is LGHDT and CDR2 is YNNKEL (reference sequence). This CDR3 has 16 residues. V was pared by 3 bases and J by 7 bases, with 21 bases between. DNA for the CDR3: TGTGCCAGCAGCCACATACCGGGACAACAGTGGGGGACCCAGTACTTC. Its protein is CASSHIPGQQWGTQYF.

Sample share makes this clone large. The chain couples TRBV27 to TRBJ2-7; either TRBD1 or TRBD2 may supply D (5 bases each). V was cut by 4 bases and J by 4 bases, with 20 bases left in between. CDR1 and CDR2 from the germline V gene are MNHEY and SMNVEV (reference sequence). The CDR3 extends over 16 amino acids. The CDR3 DNA reads as TGTGCCAGCAGTTCCGGGTCGGGACCGACGCCTTACGAGCAGTACTTC. Translation: CASSSGSGPTPYEQYF.

This clone was counted many times. The rearrangement links TRBV18 to TRBJ1-4, with 8 positions matching TRBD1. CDR3 length: 14 amino acids. Per the germline V gene, CDR1 is KGHSH and CDR2 is LQKENI. V was pared by 6 bases and J by 5 bases, with 5 bases of the junction left unmatched. The CDR3 nucleotides are TGTGCCAGCTCCTTGCAGGGGGCGAATGAAAAACTGTTTTTT. Its protein is CASSLQGANEKLFF. Filled out from reference TRBV18 and TRBJ1-4, the complete variable domain reads NAGVMQNPRHLVRRRGQEARLRCSPMKGHSHVYWYRQLPEEGLKFMVYLQKENIIDESGMPKERFSAEFPKEGPSILRIQQVVRGDSAAYFCASSLQGANEKLFFGSGTQLSVL.

CDR3 DNA: TGTGCCTGGAGTACAGGGGGAACCTACGAGCAGTACTTC. Its protein product is CAWSTGGTYEQYF. The V call is TRBV30, the J call TRBJ2-7, with 8 positions matching TRBD1. Germline CDR1 GTSNPN, CDR2 SVGIG (reference sequence). The CDR3 is made up of 13 amino acids. Losses at the gene ends were 2 bases for V and 2 bases for J; bases not matched to a gene: 2.

This clone was found a few times. This CDR3 is CAISLGQDQETQYF. As DNA, the CDR3 is TGTGCCATCAGCCTCGGACAGGATCAAGAGACCCAGTACTTC. The V and J genes are TRBV10-3 and TRBJ2-5; 7 nucleotides match TRBD1. Per the germline V gene, CDR1 is ENHRY and CDR2 is SYGVKD. This CDR3 spans 14 amino acids. V gave up 6 bases and J gave up 2 bases; unmatched junction bases: 6.

The CDR3 is CASSYSPRAHTQYF. CDR3 nucleotide sequence: TGTGCCAGCAGTTACTCGCCCAGGGCTCATACGCAGTATTTT. V is TRBV27 and J is TRBJ2-3, with D possibly TRBD1 on 5 matching bases. V was cut by 4 bases and J by 7 bases, with 15 bases left in between. Germline loops: CDR1 MNHEY, CDR2 SMNVEV (reference sequence). This CDR3 comprises 14 residues.

The chain is built from TRBV20-1 and TRBJ2-2; 9 nucleotides align to TRBD1. The germline V gene encodes CDR1 DFQATT and CDR2 SNEGSKA (reference sequence). This CDR3 comprises 16 residues. The J segment lost 7 bases and the V segment lost 2 bases, leaving 11 bases of the junction unmatched. The CDR3 DNA reads TGCAGTGCTAGAAGAATTAAACAGGGGGCCAGCGGGGAGCTGTTTTTT. This codes for CSARRIKQGASGELFF.

The rearrangement links TRBV20-1 to TRBJ1-5, with a weak D call TRBD1 (6 bases). V lost 6 bases and J 6 bases, leaving 15 bases between the germline ends. Germline values: CDR1 DFQATT, CDR2 SNEGSKA (reference sequence). CDR3 length: 13 residues. CDR3 amino acids: CSAPRGVGQPQHF. The CDR3 DNA sequence: TGCAGTGCCCCGAGGGGGGTGGGTCAGCCCCAGCATTTT.

At least ten counts were recorded for this clone. The genes are TRBV29-1 and TRBJ2-1, with D perhaps TRBD1 or TRBD2 (5 bases each). Germline assignment: CDR1 SQVTM and CDR2 ANQGSEA. The V gene lost 4 bases and the J gene lost 4 bases, with 14 bases spanning the gap. The CDR3 runs 14 residues. The CDR3 nucleotides are TGCAGCGTTGTCCACCGGGACGGATACAATGAGCAGTTCTTC. Amino acids: CSVVHRDGYNEQFF.

This clone occurred once. The genes are TRBV7-3 and TRBJ2-3, with TRBD2 matching 10 bases. The CDR3 has 17 amino acids. V was clipped by 2 bases and J by 5 bases; unmatched bases: 10. Germline V gene data show CDR1 as SGHTA and CDR2 as FQGTGA. In DNA form, the CDR3 reads TGTGCCAGCAGCTTATTTCCTAGCGGGGGCCTTCTAGATACGCAGTATTTT. This codes for CASSLFPSGGLLDTQYF.

Note on this clone: The germline gene is not matched at one end of the junction; a read error may be the cause. The chain links TRBV7-2 to TRBJ2-6; D assignment may be TRBD1 or TRBD2 (6 bases each). Germline V gene sequence: CDR1 SGHTA, CDR2 FQGNSA. The CDR3 consists of 16 residues. The DNA for the CDR3 is TGTGCCAGCAGCTTAGCGGGGGCTTCGGGGGCCAACGCCCTGACTTTC. Its translation is CASSLAGASGANALTF.

In its sample, this clone ranks as medium-sized. The chain couples TRBV28 to TRBJ2-4; weak D call: TRBD2 (6 bases). Trimming left V 2 bases short and J 7 bases short, with 12 bases between. The CDR3 has 14 amino acids. Germline CDR1 MDHEN, CDR2 SYDVKM. Here the CDR3 reads CASSLAGRGNIQYF. In DNA form, the CDR3 reads TGTGCCAGCAGTTTAGCGGGGAGAGGGAACATTCAGTACTTC.

The gene calls are TRBV30 and TRBJ2-1; D perhaps matches TRBD2 (5 bases). The V gene lost 1 base and the J gene lost 5 bases, with 6 bases spanning the gap. Germline V CDR1 and CDR2: GTSNPN, SVGIG (reference sequence). CDR3 length equals 12 residues. The CDR3 nucleotides read TGTGCCTGGAGTGGTAGCGACAATGAGCAGTTCTTC. This sequence encodes CAWSGSDNEQFF.

Judged by abundance, this clone is medium-sized. J is TRBJ1-4 and V is TRBV5-1; no reliable D call. This CDR3 contains 16 residues. The germline gives CDR1 SGHRS, CDR2 YFSETQ. V was pared by 3 bases and J by 4 bases, with 16 bases between. DNA of the CDR3: TGCGCCAGCAGCTACCGCCCCGGGCCGAGTAATGAAAAACTGTTTTTT. It encodes CASSYRPGPSNEKLFF.

The rearrangement joins TRBV5-1 to TRBJ2-7; the match to TRBD1 covers 12 bases. The CDR3 has 15 amino acids. Per the germline V gene, CDR1 is SGHRS and CDR2 is YFSETQ. V was pared by 1 base and J by 6 bases, with 5 bases of the junction left unmatched. CDR3 coding DNA: TGCGCCAGCAGCTTGACAGGGACAGGGGGCGGCGAGCAGTACTTC. This translates into CASSLTGTGGGEQYF.

This sequence joins TRBV10-3 and TRBJ2-7; 10 nucleotides match TRBD2. There are 15 residues in the CDR3. In germline, CDR1 is ENHRY, CDR2 SYGVKD. The V gene end was trimmed by 4 bases and the J gene end by 7 bases; junction bases not matched to a gene: 10. CDR3 nucleotides: TGTGCCATCAGTGGTTTAGGACTAGCGGCTAGGGAGCAGTACTTC. This gives the protein CAISGLGLAAREQYF.

For this clone: Here the CDR3 omits its conserved ending phenylalanine or tryptophan, so a read error is the likely source. No DNA is shown, since the ends of the CDR3 on it are uncertain; the CDR3 is the one TCRdb lists. The chain couples TRBV20-1 to TRBJ2-7; TRBD1 is the table's D call, not checked against the DNA. Inclusive of both ends, the CDR3 amounts to 12 amino acids. Germline CDR1 is DFQATT and CDR2 is SNEGSKA (reference sequence). The CDR3 loop is CSRLQGNNEQDL.

The chain couples TRBV20-1 to TRBJ2-1, with 7 bases that match TRBD2. The germline gives CDR1 DFQATT, CDR2 SNEGSKA (reference sequence). V lost 2 bases and J lost 7; bases outside the gene matches: 11. This CDR3 has 15 residues. The CDR3 region has the DNA TGCAGTGCTAGATTAGGACTCGGCGGGAGTAATGAGCAGTTCTTC. Translated, it gives CSARLGLGGSNEQFF.

V is TRBV5-4 and J is TRBJ1-2; 7 bases agree with TRBD1. CDR3 length: 14 residues. The V segment lost 4 bases and the J segment 1 base; nucleotides outside the gene matches: 4. Germline V CDR1 and CDR2: SGHNT, YYREEE (reference sequence). Here the CDR3 reads CASSQGQNNYGYTF. CDR3 DNA: TGTGCCAGCAGCCAGGGACAGAATAACTATGGCTACACCTTC.

The chain couples TRBV20-1 to TRBJ2-5, with D hard to call. This CDR3 contains 14 residues. Germline loops: CDR1 DFQATT, CDR2 SNEGSKA (reference sequence). Trimming took off 4 bases at V and 4 bases at J, with 16 bases between the two ends. The CDR3 region is CSAILNSRRETQYF. The CDR3 region has the DNA TGCAGTGCTATCCTTAACTCCAGGCGAGAGACCCAGTACTTC.